This is a list of T cell receptor beta chains from one sample in a study of shared clonotypes between healthy human individuals. The table came from immunoSEQ multiplex PCR; TCRdb's copy has only in-frame clones and leaves some out. The sample includes 2 million or so clones, about 94% of them seen just once. Sequenced: naive CD8+ T cells sorted from blood. Receptor source: a man between 18 and 35 years old in good health. The CDR3 runs from the conserved cysteine through the conserved F or W. A D gene is named only where the DNA matches it firmly. Part of the rows lack a size; the others show once, few, many or a class for expanded clones.

>TRBV27|.|TRBD1|TRBJ1-4
CASSLLGRDRHNEKLFF
TGTGCCAGCAGTTTACTGGGGCGGGACAGGCATAATGAAAAACTGTTTTTT
>TRBV6-5|.|.|TRBJ2-1
CASSRTAGNEQFF
TGTGCCAGCAGTCGGACAGCAGGAAATGAGCAGTTCTTC
>TRBV14|.|.|TRBJ2-1
CASSQASESSYNEQFF
TGTGCCAGCAGCCAAGCTTCGGAGAGCTCCTACAATGAGCAGTTCTTC
>TRBV10-3|once|.|TRBJ2-4
CATRGLGTEGLQYF
TGTGCCACCCGGGGTCTGGGCACCGAAGGTCTTCAGTACTTC
>TRBV6-5|.|.|TRBJ1-4
CASSHFPGLNEKLFF
TGTGCCAGCAGCCACTTCCCGGGGCTTAATGAAAAACTGTTTTTT
>TRBV4-2|.|TRBD2|TRBJ2-7
CASSQEVAGRGYEQYF
TGTGCCAGCAGCCAAGAGGTTGCAGGGAGGGGTTACGAGCAGTACTTC
>TRBV6-1|.|TRBD2|TRBJ2-7
CASSEAWGGYEQYF
TGTGCCAGCAGTGAAGCGTGGGGGGGCTACGAGCAGTACTTC
>TRBV28|.|TRBD1|TRBJ2-7
CASSLGQGFDEQYF
TGTGCCAGCAGTTTGGGACAGGGATTCGACGAGCAGTACTTC
>TRBV4-3|.|TRBD2|TRBJ2-3
CASSQEGLAGETDTQYF
TGCGCCAGCAGCCAAGAGGGACTAGCGGGAGAGACAGATACGCAGTATTTT
>TRBV9|.|TRBD1|TRBJ2-1
CASSPGQGPDNEQFF
TGTGCCAGCAGCCCCGGACAGGGGCCCGACAATGAGCAGTTCTTC
>TRBV7-6|.|TRBD2|TRBJ2-7
CASSLERTSGRSSYEQYF
TGTGCCAGCAGCTTAGAGAGGACTAGCGGGCGTAGCTCCTACGAGCAGTACTTC
>TRBV9|.|.|TRBJ2-3
CASSPGGGSGTDTQYF
TGTGCCAGCAGCCCCGGGGGCGGATCCGGCACAGATACGCAGTATTTT
>TRBV27|.|.|TRBJ1-6
CASSLIATVGSPLHF
TGTGCCAGCAGTTTGATTGCCACTGTGGGTTCACCCCTCCACTTT
>TRBV18|.|.|TRBJ1-4
CASSQSGMGEKLFF
TGTGCCAGCTCACAATCAGGGATGGGTGAAAAACTGTTTTTT
>TRBV4-1|.|.|TRBJ1-5
CASSQDYSGLNQPQHF
TGCGCCAGCAGCCAAGATTACTCAGGGTTAAATCAGCCCCAGCATTTT
>TRBV11-2|.|.|TRBJ2-7
CASTGQGGDYEQYF
TGTGCCAGCACCGGACAGGGAGGGGATTACGAGCAGTACTTC
>TRBV5-1|.|.|TRBJ2-7
CASSTRPHEQYF
TGCGCCAGCAGCACCCGTCCGCACGAGCAGTACTTC
>TRBV13|.|.|TRBJ2-5
CASSLNGGQETQYF
TGTGCCAGCAGCTTGAATGGCGGACAAGAGACCCAGTACTTC
>TRBV28|.|.|TRBJ2-6
CASSLRETYSGANVLTF
TGTGCCAGCAGTTTGCGGGAAACATACTCTGGGGCCAACGTCCTGACTTTC
>TRBV27|.|.|TRBJ2-7
CASALFGTYEQYF
TGTGCCAGTGCTCTTTTCGGAACCTACGAGCAGTACTTC
>TRBV27|.|.|TRBJ2-7
CASSFGGTSYEQYF
TGTGCCAGCAGTTTTGGTGGGACCTCCTACGAGCAGTACTTC
>TRBV2|.|TRBD2|TRBJ2-1
CASSGPGASGSYNEQFF
TGTGCCAGCAGTGGCCCCGGGGCTAGCGGATCTTACAATGAGCAGTTCTTC
>TRBV10-2|.|.|TRBJ1-6
CASSKGGGSSPLHF
TGCGCCAGCAGTAAGGGTGGGGGGTCGTCACCCCTCCACTTT
>TRBV13|.|.|TRBJ2-2
CASSLAGGPGELFF
TGTGCCAGCAGCTTAGCGGGGGGCCCCGGGGAGCTGTTTTTT
>TRBV29-1|.|.|TRBJ2-1
CSVVRDNEQFF
TGCAGCGTTGTGCGGGACAATGAGCAGTTCTTC
>TRBV6-5|.|TRBD1|TRBJ2-1
CASSYGQGVDEQFF
TGTGCCAGCAGTTACGGGCAGGGGGTGGATGAGCAGTTCTTC
>TRBV18|.|TRBD2|TRBJ2-7
CASSPLFAGAYEQYF
TGTGCCAGCTCACCACTTTTTGCGGGAGCCTACGAGCAGTACTTC
>TRBV13|.|TRBD2|TRBJ2-7
CASSPGVAGTYEQYF
TGTGCCAGCAGCCCCGGGGTAGCGGGAACCTACGAGCAGTACTTC
>TRBV9|.|TRBD1|TRBJ1-2
CASSEGTGDDYGYTF
TGTGCCAGCAGCGAGGGGACAGGGGACGACTATGGCTACACCTTC
>TRBV7-3|.|.|TRBJ2-2
CASSPTQTNTGELFF
TGTGCCAGCAGCCCTACCCAGACGAACACCGGGGAGCTGTTTTTT
>TRBV19|.|.|TRBJ2-1
CASSVQRGSDEQFF
TGTGCCAGTAGTGTTCAAAGGGGGTCGGATGAGCAGTTCTTC
>TRBV4-1|.|.|TRBJ2-7
CASSQDPEGLGEQYF
TGCGCCAGCAGCCAAGACCCGGAAGGCCTGGGGGAGCAGTACTTC
>TRBV5-1|.|.|TRBJ1-4
CASSLGNRDATNEKLFF
TGCGCCAGCAGCTTGGGTAACCGGGATGCAACTAATGAAAAACTGTTTTTT
>TRBV7-9|.|.|TRBJ2-5
CASSPAPQETQYF
TGTGCCAGCAGCCCAGCGCCCCAAGAGACCCAGTACTTC
>TRBV11-2|once|.|TRBJ1-4
CASSLDPLMSTNEKLFF
TGTGCCAGCAGCTTAGATCCCCTCATGTCAACTAATGAAAAACTGTTTTTT
>TRBV9|.|.|TRBJ1-6
CASSEWELGNSPLHF
TGTGCCAGCAGCGAGTGGGAGCTCGGAAATTCACCCCTCCACTTT
>TRBV29-1|.|.|TRBJ2-1
CSANHRAAYNEQFF
TGCAGCGCCAACCACAGGGCAGCCTACAATGAGCAGTTCTTC
>TRBV29-1|.|.|TRBJ1-2
CSVELPGDYGYTF
TGCAGCGTTGAACTGCCTGGAGACTATGGCTACACCTTC
>TRBV5-4|.|.|TRBJ2-1
CASSLRTATPLSIYNEQFF
TGTGCCAGCAGCCTCAGGACTGCGACTCCTCTGTCCATCTACAATGAGCAGTTCTTC
>TRBV11-2|.|TRBD1|TRBJ1-4
CASSLGTGRVVEKLFF
TGTGCCAGCAGCTTGGGGACAGGGAGGGTGGTTGAAAAACTGTTTTTT
>TRBV6-1|.|TRBD1|TRBJ2-3
CASRDRGRGTDTQYF
TGTGCCAGCAGAGACAGGGGGAGAGGCACAGATACGCAGTATTTT
>TRBV2|.|.|TRBJ2-1
CASAPEAGNEQFF
TGTGCCAGTGCCCCTGAAGCAGGGAATGAGCAGTTCTTC
>TRBV11-2|.|TRBD2|TRBJ2-7
CASSLALAGGYEQYF
TGTGCCAGCAGCTTAGCCCTAGCGGGGGGTTACGAGCAGTACTTC